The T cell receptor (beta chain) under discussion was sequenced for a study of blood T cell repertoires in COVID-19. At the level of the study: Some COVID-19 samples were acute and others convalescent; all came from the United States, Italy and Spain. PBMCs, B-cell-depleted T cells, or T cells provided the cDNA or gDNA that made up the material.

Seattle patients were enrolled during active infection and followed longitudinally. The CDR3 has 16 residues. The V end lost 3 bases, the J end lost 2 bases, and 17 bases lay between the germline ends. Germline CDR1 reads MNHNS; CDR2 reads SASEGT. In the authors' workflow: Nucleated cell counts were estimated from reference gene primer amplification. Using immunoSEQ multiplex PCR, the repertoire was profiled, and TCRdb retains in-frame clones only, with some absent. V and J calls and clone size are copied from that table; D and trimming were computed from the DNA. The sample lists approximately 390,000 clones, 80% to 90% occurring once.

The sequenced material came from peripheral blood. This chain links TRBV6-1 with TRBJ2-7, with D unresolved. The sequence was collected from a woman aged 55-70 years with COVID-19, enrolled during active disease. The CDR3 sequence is CASSDWSRDKTYEQYF. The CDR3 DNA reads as TGTGCCAGCAGTGATTGGTCGCGAGACAAGACCTACGAGCAGTACTTC.